The source of this T cell receptor (beta chain) is a study of tumor T cells in aggressive B-cell lymphoma. In germline, CDR1 is MNHEY, CDR2 SVGAGI. The CDR3 is 12 amino acids. The J segment lost 9 bases and the V segment lost 5 bases, leaving 5 bases of the junction unmatched. The method was immunoSEQ multiplex PCR; TCRdb's version includes in-frame clones alone and lacks a portion of them. Of 8,400 or so clones listed, approximately 82% were seen once; the top ten hold over 5%. The sample consisted of tumor tissue. The chain has TRBV6-5 and TRBJ2-7; 9 bases agree with TRBD2. The source of this sequence is an adult with diffuse large B cell lymphoma. The CDR3, as DNA: TGTGCCAGCAGTCCACGGACTAGCGCGCAGTACTTC. Translating gives CASSPRTSAQYF.